The clone carrying this T cell receptor (beta chain) has at least ten counts. Its matching antigen is unknown. This record comes from a study of identical twins. Regarding the study as a whole: Modeled out-of-frame TCR alpha sharing in monozygotic twins fell below observed levels.

TCRdb re-called the 5' RACE reads through MiXCR, storing one row per CDR3 protein. The sample holds 100,000 to 110,000 distinct CDR3 sequences; 5.9% are singletons and the top ten take approximately 12%. The specimen sequenced was memory T cells sorted from blood. The receptor was isolated from a woman in her forties or fifties in good health.

CDR3 loop: CAISYAGEQYV. The CDR3 DNA reads as TGTGCCATTTCCTATGCTGGGGAGCAGTACGTC. The V call is TRBV10-3, the J call TRBJ2-7, with D uncertain. The CDR3 length is 11 residues. Trimming took 9 bases from V and 7 from J, leaving 13 bases between them. Germline CDR1 reads ENHRY; CDR2 reads SYGVKD.